Listed here are 5 T cell receptor beta chains from one sample, sequenced in a study of Ad26.COV2.S vaccination and SARS-CoV-2 variants. Using immunoSEQ multiplex PCR, the repertoire was profiled, and TCRdb retains in-frame clones only, with some absent. The table lists 350,000 to 400,000 clones, more than 85% of them singletons. Treatment in this sample: 15 to 20 received Ad26.COV2.S at low or high dose, single or two shots; 5 received placebo; per-sample allocation not given. Vaccine and placebo recipients were sampled on day 63 after the first injection. Sequenced here: peripheral blood, sampled in a trial of Ad26.COV2.S vaccine versus placebo. These receptor sequences come from a person aged 18-60 years who received the Ad26.COV2.S COVID-19 vaccine or a placebo.

DNA of the CDR3: TGTGCCAGCACCCATGGGGGACAGCCCTACGAGCAGTACTTC. Its protein is CASTHGGQPYEQYF. The chain uses TRBV25-1 and TRBJ2-7; 7 bases are shared with TRBD1. After removal of 7 bases from V and 2 bases from J, the junction contained 8 bases not matched to a gene. The CDR3 is 14 residues long. CDR1 is MGHDK and CDR2 is SYGVNS in the germline V gene.

The rearrangement joins TRBV3-1 (or the pseudogene TRBV3-2) to TRBJ1-1, with 7 bases fitting TRBD1. V lost 4 bases to trimming and J lost 3 bases; unmatched junction nucleotides: 5. CDR1 and CDR2 from the germline V gene are LGHDT and YNNKEL (reference sequence). CDR3 size: 14 residues. In DNA form, the CDR3 reads TGTGCCAGCAGCCTTTTGGGACAGCACACTGAAGCTTTCTTT. Translated, it gives CASSLLGQHTEAFF.

The rearrangement links TRBV30 to TRBJ1-2; tentative D call: TRBD1 (5 bases). Germline CDR1 and CDR2: GTSNPN and SVGIG (reference sequence). This CDR3 has 15 residues. V dropped 0 bases and J dropped 5 bases, with 16 bases sitting between them. Here the CDR3 DNA reads TGTGCCTGGAGTGTAAGGGACCCGGAGCATTATGGCTACACCTTC. Protein: CAWSVRDPEHYGYTF.

J is TRBJ2-1 and V is TRBV2; 8 positions match TRBD2. Germline lookup yields CDR1 SNHLY and CDR2 FYNNEI. V lost 6 bases to trimming and J lost 0 bases; unmatched junction nucleotides: 4. The CDR3 has 15 residues. CDR3 sequence reads: CASSTGTSSYNEQFF. Written as DNA, the CDR3 is TGTGCCAGCAGCACCGGGACTAGCTCCTACAATGAGCAGTTCTTC.

This chain connects TRBV13 to TRBJ1-1; D is uncertain. CDR3 length equals 14 residues. With 3 bases removed from V and 5 bases from J, the gap between germline ends came to 13 bases. CDR1 PRHDT and CDR2 FYEKMQ come from the germline V gene (reference sequence). In DNA, the CDR3 is TGTGCCAGCAGCTTCGATCGGTGGCGTACTGAAGCTTTCTTT. Translation: CASSFDRWRTEAFF.